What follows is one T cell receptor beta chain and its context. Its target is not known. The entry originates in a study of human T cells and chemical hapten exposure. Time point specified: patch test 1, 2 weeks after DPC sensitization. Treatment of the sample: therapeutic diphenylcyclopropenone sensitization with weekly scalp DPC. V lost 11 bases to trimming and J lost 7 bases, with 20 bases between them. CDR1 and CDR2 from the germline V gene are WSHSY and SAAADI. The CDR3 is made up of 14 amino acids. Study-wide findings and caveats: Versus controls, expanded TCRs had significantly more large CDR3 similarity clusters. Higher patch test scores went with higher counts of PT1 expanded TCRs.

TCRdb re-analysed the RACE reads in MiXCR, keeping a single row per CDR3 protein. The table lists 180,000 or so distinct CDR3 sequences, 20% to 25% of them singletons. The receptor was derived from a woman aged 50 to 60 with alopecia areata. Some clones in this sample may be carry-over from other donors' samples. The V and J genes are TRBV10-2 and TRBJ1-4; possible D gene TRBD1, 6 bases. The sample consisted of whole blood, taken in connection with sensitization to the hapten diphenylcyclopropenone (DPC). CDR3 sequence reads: CAGPYRVMGEKLFF. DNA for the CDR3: TGCGCCGGGCCCTACAGGGTGATGGGTGAAAAACTGTTTTTT.